A selection of T cell receptor beta chains follows, all from one sample in a study of early T cells in non-severe SARS-CoV-2 infection. TCRdb itself ran the 5' RACE reads through MiXCR, one entry per CDR3 protein. The sample carries 50,000 to 60,000 distinct CDR3 sequences, more than 6.5% recorded once. This sample comprised whole blood, obtained at baseline. The receptors stem from an adult who was a healthcare worker with PCR-confirmed SARS-CoV-2 infection or an uninfected control (not recorded which). CDR3s include the opening cysteine and the closing phenylalanine or tryptophan. Each record gives: clone size, J gene, V gene, D gene, CDR3 DNA, CDR3 protein. The D gene is left open where the match is weak. Where a row states a size, it is once, few, many or the class of an expanded clone; other rows omit it.

>many|TRBJ2-7|TRBV6-6|NA
TGTGCCAGCAGTTACGAGGGAGCCTACGAGCAGTACTTC
CASSYEGAYEQYF
>few|TRBJ1-1|TRBV20-1|NA
TGCAGTGCCGACACTGGAGGATCTGAAGCTTTCTTT
CSADTGGSEAFF
>NA|TRBJ2-2|TRBV7-9|NA
TGTGCCAGCAGGGACCGGGCCGTCAACACCGGGGAGCTGTTTTTT
CASRDRAVNTGELFF
>many|TRBJ1-2|TRBV4-1|NA
TGCGCCAGCAGCCAAGATCGAGAGAGTGGCTACACCTTC
CASSQDRESGYTF
>many|TRBJ2-5|TRBV10-1|NA
TGCGCCGGGTCCGGAAGGGGACGGCAAGAGACCCAGTACTTC
CAGSGRGRQETQYF
>many|TRBJ1-1|TRBV6-5|TRBD1
TGTGCCAGCAGTTCGGACAGGGAGCTGTCCACTGAAGCTTTCTTT
CASSSDRELSTEAFF
>few|TRBJ2-3|TRBV4-2|NA
TGTGCCAGCAGCCAAGACGCGGGACACACAGCTACGCAGTATTTT
CASSQDAGHTATQYF
>many|TRBJ1-6|TRBV20-1|TRBD1
TGCAGTGCTAGAGACCGACCCACCAGGACAGGGGATAATTCACCCCTCCACTTT
CSARDRPTRTGDNSPLHF
>NA|TRBJ2-7|TRBV19|NA
TGTGCCAGTAGTATAAAACATCTCCACGAGCAGTACTTC
CASSIKHLHEQYF
>NA|TRBJ2-7|TRBV7-2|NA
TGTGCCAGCAGCTTAAGGCGAGGGGTCGGGCAGTACTTC
CASSLRRGVGQYF
>few|TRBJ2-7|TRBV6-5|NA
TGTGCCAGCAGTTGGGGGAACAGGGACGAGCAGTACTTC
CASSWGNRDEQYF
>many|TRBJ2-7|TRBV28|NA
TGTGCCATCATGAACCGGGCCTCAACCTTCTACGAGCAGTACTTC
CAIMNRASTFYEQYF
>NA|TRBJ2-7|TRBV30|TRBD1
TGTGCCTGGGGGGACAGCTACGAGCAGTACTTC
CAWGDSYEQYF
>NA|TRBJ1-4|TRBV5-1|TRBD1
TGCGCCAGCAGCAACCAGGGGGCCATCTATGAAAAACTGTTTTTT
CASSNQGAIYEKLFF
>NA|TRBJ1-1|TRBV12-3/TRBV12-4|NA
TGTGCCAGCAGTTCACAGGGCATGAACACTGAAGCTTTCTTT
CASSSQGMNTEAFF
>NA|TRBJ2-2|TRBV4-1|TRBD1
TGCGCCAGCAGCCAGTCTACCTCGGACAGGGGCGCCGGGGAGCTGTTTTTT
CASSQSTSDRGAGELFF
>few|TRBJ2-1|TRBV28|NA
TGTGCCAGCAGTTCACAGGGGAGGGGCTCCTACAATGAGCAGTTCTTC
CASSSQGRGSYNEQFF
>NA|TRBJ2-3|TRBV19|TRBD2
TGTGCCAGTAGGCGGGGGGCGGGCACAGATACGCAGTATTTT
CASRRGAGTDTQYF
>many|TRBJ2-3|TRBV5-1|NA
TGCGCCAGCAGCTTGGGGGCTAGCCGAGATACGCAGTATTTT
CASSLGASRDTQYF
>many|TRBJ2-5|TRBV18|NA
TGTGCCAGCTCACCGCAGGGGCTGGGGACCCAGTACTTC
CASSPQGLGTQYF
>many|TRBJ1-5|TRBV20-1|TRBD1
TGCAGTGCTAGACGGGGACAGTTCAATCAGCCCCAGCATTTT
CSARRGQFNQPQHF
>many|TRBJ1-4|TRBV6-5|NA
TGTGCCAGCAGTTACTCTTACCCGGTGAATGAAAAACTGTTTTTT
CASSYSYPVNEKLFF
>few|TRBJ2-3|TRBV12-3/TRBV12-4|NA
TGTGCCAGCAGTTTAAGTCTACACACAGATACGCAGTATTTT
CASSLSLHTDTQYF
>many|TRBJ1-2|TRBV12-3/TRBV12-4|TRBD1
TGTGCCAGCAGACAACATGGGTCAGGGACAGCTGGGGACTATGGCTACACCTTC
CASRQHGSGTAGDYGYTF
>many|TRBJ2-1|TRBV7-6|TRBD2
TGTGCCAGCAGCTCAATAGCGGGGGGTCACACCTATGAGCAGTTCTTC
CASSSIAGGHTYEQFF
>many|TRBJ2-7|TRBV10-3|NA
TGTGCCATCAGTGAAGGAGTCTCCTACGAGCAGTACTTC
CAISEGVSYEQYF
>NA|TRBJ2-2|TRBV9|TRBD2
TGTGCCAGCAGCGTAGATGGTCGTCTAGCGGGGGCCCGCGGGGACGGGGAGCTGTTTTTT
CASSVDGRLAGARGDGELFF
>few|TRBJ2-3|TRBV4-3|NA
TGCGCCAGCAGCCAGGCTGGAGGGGGCCCAGATACGCAGTATTTT
CASSQAGGGPDTQYF
>many|TRBJ2-4|TRBV4-3|NA
TGCGCCAGCAGCCAAGTTTTCGTCTCCTCGGGAAACATTCAGTACTTC
CASSQVFVSSGNIQYF
>few|TRBJ2-5|TRBV7-9|TRBD2
TGTGCCAGCAGCCAGGGACTAGAGGGGTACACCCAACAAGAGACCCAGTACTTC
CASSQGLEGYTQQETQYF
>NA|TRBJ2-3|TRBV20-1|NA
TGCAGTGCTAGAGATTGGGGCCATACGCAGTATTTT
CSARDWGHTQYF
>many|TRBJ1-1|TRBV5-1|NA
TGCGCCAGCAGCCCCCGGGGGGATGAAGCTTTCTTT
CASSPRGDEAFF
>many|TRBJ2-1|TRBV4-1|NA
TGCGCCAGCAGCCAGATGGACTTAGGATTTGCCAATGAGCAGTTCTTC
CASSQMDLGFANEQFF
>many|TRBJ2-4|TRBV11-2|NA
TGTGCCAGCAGCTTAGATCGACACATTCAGTACTTC
CASSLDRHIQYF
>many|TRBJ2-7|TRBV28|TRBD1
TGTGCCAGCAGTTGGACAGGGGGATCCTCCTACGAGCAGTACTTC
CASSWTGGSSYEQYF
>many|TRBJ1-1|TRBV3-1|TRBD1
TGTGCCAGCAGCCTTATAATAGTGCAGGGGGAACGGACTGAAGCTTTCTTT
CASSLIIVQGERTEAFF
>NA|TRBJ2-5|TRBV24-1|NA
TGTGCCACCAGTGATTTGGGCAGATCGGGTGGGGAGACCCAGTACTTC
CATSDLGRSGGETQYF
>many|TRBJ2-5|TRBV9|NA
TGTGCCAGCCAGAGCCGACCGCCGCTGGAGACCCAGTACTTC
CASQSRPPLETQYF
>many|TRBJ2-1|TRBV15|TRBD1
TGTGCCACCAGCCTTAACAGGGGTTCTGGGTTATACAATGAGCAGTTCTTC
CATSLNRGSGLYNEQFF
>NA|TRBJ1-5|TRBV19|NA
TGTGCCAGTACCCTAGGGAGCAATCAGCCCCAGCATTTT
CASTLGSNQPQHF
>many|TRBJ2-2|TRBV7-9|NA
TGTGCCAGCAGCCACGGAGGGAAGAACACCGGGGAGCTGTTTTTT
CASSHGGKNTGELFF